This passage covers 29 T cell receptor beta chains from one sample sequenced in a study of B cell selection in AIRE deficiency. The regulatory T cell sort gate was CD4+CD25hiCD127low/negative. Data came from immunoSEQ multiplex PCR; TCRdb stores just in-frame clones and leaves some out. The sample has 20,000 to 30,000 clones; 80% to 95% are singletons. Sequenced material: CD4+CD25+ Tregs sorted from PBMCs. Every receptor here comes from a human donor in good health.

The chain joins TRBV5-1 to TRBJ1-1; no firm D call. V dropped 4 bases and J dropped 0 bases, with 13 bases sitting between them. This CDR3 spans 15 amino acids. Germline V CDR1 and CDR2: SGHRS, YFSETQ. The CDR3 bases are TGCGCCAGCAGCGGGTCAGCAACGGTGAACACTGAAGCTTTCTTT. Encoded protein: CASSGSATVNTEAFF.

The V gene is TRBV7-2, the J gene TRBJ2-7; TRBD1 might be the D (6 bases). The V and J ends lost 1 base and 1 base respectively, with 11 bases between them. CDR3 length equals 15 residues. The germline V gene encodes CDR1 SGHTA and CDR2 FQGNSA. DNA for the CDR3: TGTGCCAGCAGCTTAGTGGGGACACAGTCCTACGAGCAGTACTTC. Its protein product is CASSLVGTQSYEQYF. Full variable domain (outside the CDR3, taken from reference TRBV7-2 and TRBJ2-7): GAGVSQSPSNKVTEKGKDVELRCDPISGHTALYWYRQSLGQGLEFLIYFQGNSAPDKSGLPSDRFSAERTGGSVSTLTIQRTQQEDSAVYLCASSLVGTQSYEQYFGPGTRLTVT.

The chain joins TRBV6-1 to TRBJ2-1; TRBD2 agrees at 7 bases. V gave up 3 bases and J gave up 9 bases; unmatched junction bases: 8. Germline CDR1 and CDR2: MNHNS and SASEGT. The CDR3 loop spans 14 amino acids. The CDR3 protein is CASSEGLRDAEQFF. The DNA of the CDR3 is TGTGCCAGCAGTGAGGGACTAAGGGATGCTGAGCAGTTCTTC.

The J gene is TRBJ2-1, the V gene TRBV2; tentatively, D is TRBD1 (6 bases). The ends were cut back, 5 bases at V and 9 bases at J, with 14 bases in the middle. Germline-derived CDR1 and CDR2 are SNHLY and FYNNEI. The CDR3 runs 13 residues. The CDR3 sequence: CASSSQQGGEQFF. Here the CDR3 DNA reads TGTGCCAGCAGTTCCCAACAGGGCGGTGAGCAGTTCTTC.

This chain joins TRBV6-6 and TRBJ1-2; D remains unclear. CDR1 is MNHNY, CDR2 SVGAGI, per germline (reference sequence). This CDR3 is 13 amino acids long. V was pared by 0 bases and J by 6 bases, with 8 bases between. The CDR3 loop is CASSYSGVHGYTF. CDR3 sequence (DNA): TGTGCCAGCAGTTACTCTGGGGTCCATGGCTACACCTTC.

V and J are TRBV7-8 and TRBJ1-5; no reliable D call. Germline V lookup: CDR1 SGHVS, CDR2 FQNEAQ. The CDR3 contains 12 residues. V was shortened by 2 bases and J by 5 bases, with 4 bases between the two germline ends. The CDR3, as DNA: TGTGCCAGCAGCTTAATCGATCAGCCCCAGCATTTT. Translated: CASSLIDQPQHF.

The V and J genes are TRBV4-2 and TRBJ2-1; no firm D call. Trimming cost V 0 bases and J 0 bases, with 9 bases left between them. Germline CDR1 is LGHNA and CDR2 is YNFKEQ. The CDR3 is made up of 16 amino acids. CDR3 nucleotide sequence: TGTGCCAGCAGCCAAGACGCGGCTAGCTCCTACAATGAGCAGTTCTTC. The encoded protein is CASSQDAASSYNEQFF.

This chain's CDR3 is CSASAGDGSYEQYF. The CDR3 region has the DNA TGCAGCGCTTCTGCGGGGGACGGCTCCTACGAGCAGTACTTC. The genes are TRBV29-1 and TRBJ2-7, with 7 bases identical to TRBD2. J lost 0 bases, V lost 7 bases, and 9 bases had no gene match. The germline V gene has CDR1 SQVTM and CDR2 ANQGSEA. There are 14 residues in the CDR3.

This chain links TRBV6-4 with TRBJ2-5; D not resolved. The germline V and J ends were trimmed by 2 bases and 5 bases, with 9 bases remaining between them. CDR1 and CDR2 (germline): MRHNA, SNTAGT. This CDR3 comprises 13 residues. CDR3 sequence (DNA): TGTGCCAGCAGTGACCGCCCTGGGGAGACCCAGTACTTC. The encoded protein is CASSDRPGETQYF.

This chain connects TRBV29-1 to TRBJ1-1; D remains ambiguous. Germline V gene sequence: CDR1 SQVTM, CDR2 ANQGSEA. The length of the CDR3 is 11 residues. Between the trimmed V and J ends, which lost 4 bases and 3 bases, there was a span of 6 bases. The CDR3 sequence is CSVVGYTEAFF. The CDR3 DNA is TGCAGCGTTGTCGGCTACACTGAAGCTTTCTTT.

The chain joins TRBV5-4 to TRBJ1-2; D might be TRBD1 (6 bases). Trimming stripped 0 bases from V and 0 bases from J, with 9 bases between. CDR3 length: 15 amino acids. Per germline, CDR1 SGHNT and CDR2 YYREEE (reference sequence). The CDR3: CASSLGGQTNYGYTF. CDR3 sequence (DNA): TGTGCCAGCAGCTTGGGTGGACAGACTAACTATGGCTACACCTTC.

The V gene is TRBV7-2, the J gene TRBJ1-5; D is perhaps TRBD1 (5 bases). Germline values: CDR1 SGHTA, CDR2 FQGNSA. V gave up 3 bases and J gave up 0 bases, with 18 bases separating them. This CDR3 has 18 amino acids. The DNA of the CDR3 is TGTGCCAGCAGCTTGGCTCGGGGACTACTAAGTAGCAATCAGCCCCAGCATTTT. Translation: CASSLARGLLSSNQPQHF.

The rearrangement joins TRBV19 to TRBJ2-2; D possibly corresponds to TRBD2 (6 bases). Germline CDR1 reads LNHDA; CDR2 reads SQIVND (reference sequence). V lost 3 bases to trimming and J lost 8 bases, with 10 bases between them. This CDR3 has 13 amino acids. DNA for the CDR3: TGTGCCAGTAGTATCTGGGGACTTGGGGAGCTGTTTTTT. This encodes CASSIWGLGELFF. Full variable domain (rest looked up from reference TRBV19 and TRBJ2-2): DGGITQSPKYLFRKEGQNVTLSCEQNLNHDAMYWYRQDPGQGLRLIYYSQIVNDFQKGDIAEGYSVSREKKESFPLTVTSAQKNPTAFYLCASSIWGLGELFFGEGSRLTVL.

This clone was recorded only once. V usage is TRBV9 and J usage is TRBJ1-1; D ambiguous. CDR3 length: 17 amino acids. CDR1 SGDLS and CDR2 YYNGEE come from the germline V gene. The V end was cut by 4 bases, the J end by 0 bases, with 19 bases between. CDR3 sequence (DNA): TGTGCCAGCAGCCCCCCACCTGGTGGGAAGGTGAACACTGAAGCTTTCTTT. It is translated as CASSPPPGGKVNTEAFF.

The chain links TRBV10-3 to TRBJ1-3; 8 bases fit TRBD1. Germline values: CDR1 ENHRY, CDR2 SYGVKD. This CDR3 region has 14 residues. With V trimmed by 5 bases and J by 8 bases, 8 bases remained unmatched. DNA for the CDR3: TGTGCCATCAGTACAGGGGGTTCGGGAGACACCATATATTTT. It codes for CAISTGGSGDTIYF.

The CDR3 here is CASSSRDSNEKLFF. CDR3 DNA sequence: TGTGCCAGCAGTTCCCGGGACAGTAATGAAAAACTGTTTTTT. The rearrangement uses TRBV6-6 and TRBJ1-4, with 7 bases that match TRBD1. The CDR3 extends over 14 amino acids. With V trimmed by 4 bases and J by 4 bases, 3 bases remained unmatched. CDR1 and CDR2 (germline): MNHNY, SVGAGI (reference sequence).

The chain carries TRBV11-2 and TRBJ1-5, with 10 positions matching TRBD1. Germline CDR1 reads SGHAT; CDR2 reads FQNNGV. Unmatched junction bases numbered 2, after V lost 4 bases and J lost 5 bases. The length of the CDR3 is 14 residues. Here the CDR3 reads CASSSGQGDQPQHF. The DNA of the CDR3 is TGTGCCAGCAGCTCTGGACAGGGGGATCAGCCCCAGCATTTT.

This sequence joins TRBV10-3 and TRBJ1-5, with a tentative D call TRBD1 (5 bases). Germline CDR1 and CDR2: ENHRY and SYGVKD. The V gene lost 4 bases and the J gene lost 4 bases, with 14 bases spanning the gap. The CDR3 consists of 15 residues. CDR3 protein: CAISVGQGVNQPQHF. The CDR3 coding sequence is TGTGCCATCAGTGTAGGGCAGGGAGTAAATCAGCCCCAGCATTTT.

This rearrangement joins TRBV11-2 to TRBJ1-1; 10 nucleotides match TRBD1. Trimming cost V 5 bases and J 0 bases; bases outside gene matches: 3. The CDR3 runs 15 residues. Germline assignment: CDR1 SGHAT and CDR2 FQNNGV. The CDR3 loop reads CASSGTGDLNTEAFF. DNA of the CDR3: TGTGCCAGCAGCGGGACAGGGGACCTGAACACTGAAGCTTTCTTT.

The chain uses TRBV9 and TRBJ1-1, with TRBD1 matching over 7 bases. The germline gives CDR1 SGDLS, CDR2 YYNGEE. The V segment lost 0 bases and the J segment 11 bases; nucleotides outside the gene matches: 10. The CDR3 has 14 amino acids. The CDR3: CASSVVMEGAPAFF. In DNA form, the CDR3 reads TGTGCCAGCAGCGTAGTTATGGAGGGGGCGCCTGCTTTCTTT.

The V and J genes are TRBV28 and TRBJ1-2; D uncertain. The ends were cut back, 9 bases at V and 3 bases at J, with 23 bases in the middle. Germline loops: CDR1 MDHEN, CDR2 SYDVKM. This CDR3 comprises 16 residues. CDR3 sequence reads: CASYYTITLVYYGYTF. The DNA for the CDR3 is TGTGCCAGTTACTACACCATCACCCTGGTATACTATGGCTACACCTTC.

V is TRBV19 and J is TRBJ1-2; perhaps TRBD1 as D (6 bases). Trimming left V 5 bases short and J 0 bases short, with 19 bases between. The CDR3 totals 17 residues. Germline V gene lookup returns CDR1 LNHDA and CDR2 SQIVND (reference sequence). The CDR3 DNA is TGTGCCAGTAGTTTGGGGGCAGAATCCGTAGCTAACTATGGCTACACCTTC. This translates into CASSLGAESVANYGYTF.

The rearrangement uses TRBV19 and TRBJ2-5; 9 nucleotides line up with TRBD1. Unmatched junction bases numbered 5, after V lost 4 bases and J lost 5 bases. Germline assignment: CDR1 LNHDA and CDR2 SQIVND (reference sequence). The CDR3 covers 14 residues. CDR3 nucleotide sequence: TGTGCCAGTAGTAGAGGGGACAGGGCGGAGACCCAGTACTTC. It is translated as CASSRGDRAETQYF.

The chain carries TRBV6-5 and TRBJ2-1; D gene ambiguous. Germline V gene sequence: CDR1 MNHEY, CDR2 SVGAGI. V was trimmed by 0 bases and J by 13 bases, leaving 13 bases between them. The CDR3 runs 13 residues. CDR3 sequence (DNA): TGTGCCAGCAGTTACTCTGCCGGGTTTGGCCAGTTCTTC. Amino acid sequence: CASSYSAGFGQFF.

The chain is built from TRBV19 and TRBJ2-1; perhaps TRBD2 as D (6 bases). The CDR3 length is 12 residues. V was trimmed by 6 bases and J by 7 bases, leaving 10 bases between them. The germline gives CDR1 LNHDA, CDR2 SQIVND (reference sequence). CDR3 nucleotide sequence: TGTGCCAGTAGCTCCCGGGGGAATGAGCAGTTCTTC. This sequence encodes CASSSRGNEQFF.

A note on this clone: A junction end diverges from the germline sequence, so it may reflect a read error. The chain employs TRBV14 and TRBJ1-2, with 7 bases identical to TRBD1. The CDR3 is 13 amino acids. Germline CDR1 reads SGHDN; CDR2 reads FVKESK. This CDR3 is CASSSGTVNRGIF. CDR3 bases: TGTGCCAGCAGCTCCGGGACAGTGAACAGGGGAATCTTC.

This clone has a single count. The V call is TRBV5-4, the J call TRBJ1-1; a weak D match, TRBD1 (5 bases). Trimming took off 3 bases at V and 0 bases at J, with 9 bases between the two ends. CDR3 size: 14 residues. CDR1 is SGHNT and CDR2 is YYREEE in the germline V gene (reference sequence). This chain's CDR3 is CASSWGRMNTEAFF. CDR3 sequence (DNA): TGTGCCAGCAGCTGGGGACGGATGAACACTGAAGCTTTCTTT.

The chain has TRBV6-5 and TRBJ1-5; possible D gene TRBD1, 5 bases. The ends were cut back, 5 bases at V and 3 bases at J, with 14 bases in the middle. The CDR3 extends over 15 amino acids. Germline V CDR1 and CDR2: MNHEY, SVGAGI. The CDR3 sequence: CASSPRGTTNQPQHF. CDR3 bases: TGTGCCAGCAGTCCCCGTGGGACGACCAATCAGCCCCAGCATTTT.

The chain recombines TRBV6-1 with TRBJ1-2; weak D call: TRBD1 (5 bases). Germline V lookup: CDR1 MNHNS, CDR2 SASEGT. The length of the CDR3 is 15 residues. The ends were cut back, 4 bases at V and 0 bases at J, with 12 bases in the middle. CDR3 residues: CASSADIWTNYGYTF. CDR3 DNA sequence: TGTGCCAGCAGTGCGGACATTTGGACTAACTATGGCTACACCTTC.